Reported below is one TCR beta chain. The data derive from a study of blood T cell repertoires in COVID-19. The CDR3 runs 18 residues. Germline V gene data show CDR1 as LGHDT and CDR2 as YNNKEL (reference sequence). V dropped 4 bases and J dropped 1; count of bases not matched to a gene: 6. The assay was immunoSEQ multiplex PCR, and TCRdb's table has in-frame clones only and misses some. This sample yields approximately 260,000 clones, of which 89% are seen a single time; approximately 2% belongs to the top ten. This receptor was identified in a man aged 50-60 years with acute or convalescent COVID-19. V is TRBV3-1 (or the pseudogene TRBV3-2) and J is TRBJ2-2; 13 nucleotides align to TRBD2. Sequenced sample: peripheral blood. The CDR3 loop reads CASSLFGTSGVNTGELFF. The CDR3 DNA is TGTGCCAGCAGCCTTTTCGGGACTAGCGGGGTGAACACCGGGGAGCTGTTTTTT.